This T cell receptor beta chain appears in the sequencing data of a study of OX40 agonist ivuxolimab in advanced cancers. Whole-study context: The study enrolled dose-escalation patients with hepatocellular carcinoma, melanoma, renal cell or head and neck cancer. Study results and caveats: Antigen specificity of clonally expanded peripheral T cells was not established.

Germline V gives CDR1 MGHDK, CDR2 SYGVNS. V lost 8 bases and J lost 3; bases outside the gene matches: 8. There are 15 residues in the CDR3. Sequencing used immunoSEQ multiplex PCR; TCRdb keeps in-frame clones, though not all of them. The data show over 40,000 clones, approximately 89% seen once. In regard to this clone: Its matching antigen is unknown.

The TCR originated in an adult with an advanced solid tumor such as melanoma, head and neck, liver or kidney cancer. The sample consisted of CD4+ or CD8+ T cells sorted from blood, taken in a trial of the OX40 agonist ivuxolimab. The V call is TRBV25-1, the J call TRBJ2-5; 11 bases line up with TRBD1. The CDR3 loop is CASSDGDRGEETQYF. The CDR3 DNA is TGTGCCAGCTCCGACGGGGACAGGGGGGAAGAGACCCAGTACTTC. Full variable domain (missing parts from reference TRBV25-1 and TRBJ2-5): EADIYQTPRYLVIGTGKKITLECSQTMGHDKMYWYQQDPGMELHLIHYSYGVNSTEKGDLSSESTVSRIRTEHFPLTLESARPSHTSQYLCASSDGDRGEETQYFGPGTRLLVL.